The 7 T cell receptor beta chains listed next were all sequenced from one sample in a study of beta chain features in type 1 diabetes. These receptors lack a known antigen. The study's findings and limits: There was a moderate but significant shortening of TCRB CDR3s in all four CD4+ subsets of Type 1 diabetes patients.

The isolated RNA, all of it, was reverse transcribed, so expressed TCRB transcripts were what got sequenced. Assay used: immunoSEQ multiplex PCR; TCRdb lists only in-frame clones, some missing. The sample includes around 130,000 clones, roughly 10% of them seen just once. The specimen sequenced was central memory CD4+ T cells from blood. The receptors derive from a man aged 25-45 years with type 1 diabetes.

This chain links TRBV19 with TRBJ2-1; TRBD2 matches 9 bases. CDR3 length equals 15 residues. Per the germline V gene, CDR1 is LNHDA and CDR2 is SQIVND (reference sequence). V was clipped by 6 bases and J by 6 bases; unmatched bases: 9. The CDR3 nucleotides read TGTGCCAGTAGGAATAGCGGGGGTCGGATCAATGAGCAGTTCTTC. It codes for CASRNSGGRINEQFF.

This chain uses TRBV7-9 with TRBJ2-4; 10 bases align to TRBD1. J was trimmed by 9 bases and V by 1 base; bases with no gene match: 0. Germline CDR1 and CDR2: SEHNR and FQNEAQ (reference sequence). The length of the CDR3 is 13 residues. Written as DNA, the CDR3 is TGTGCCAGCAGCTTAGGGACAGGGGGCATTCAGTACTTC. This codes for CASSLGTGGIQYF.

This clone came up a few times. This rearrangement joins TRBV4-3 to TRBJ2-7; D uncertain. V shed 0 bases and J shed 6 bases, with 9 bases lying between them. Germline lookup yields CDR1 LGHNA and CDR2 YSLEER. The CDR3 contains 13 residues. CDR3 coding DNA: TGCGCCAGCAGCCAAGAATTCTGGCTCGAGCAGTACTTC. Encoded protein: CASSQEFWLEQYF.

V gene TRBV9 combines with J gene TRBJ2-5; TRBD2 might be the D (6 bases). With 2 bases removed from V and 5 bases from J, the gap between germline ends came to 16 bases. This CDR3 is built from 15 residues. Germline CDR1 SGDLS, CDR2 YYNGEE. The CDR3 sequence is CASSVGGLPLETQYF. In DNA, the CDR3 is TGTGCCAGCAGCGTTGGGGGACTCCCCCTTGAGACCCAGTACTTC.

V gene TRBV11-1 combines with J gene TRBJ1-6; 11 bases align to TRBD1. The CDR3 has 18 residues. The V gene end was trimmed by 5 bases and the J gene end by 7 bases; junction bases not matched to a gene: 13. CDR1 is SGHAT and CDR2 is FQDESV in the germline V gene (reference sequence). The CDR3 here is CASSPSTRTGGRNSPLHF. The CDR3 coding sequence is TGTGCCAGCAGCCCATCGACCCGGACAGGGGGCAGGAATTCACCCCTCCACTTT. Full variable domain (missing parts from reference TRBV11-1 and TRBJ1-6): EAEVAQSPRYKITEKSQAVAFWCDPISGHATLYWYRQILGQGPELLVQFQDESVVDDSQLPKDRFSAERLKGVDSTLKIQPAELGDSAMYLCASSPSTRTGGRNSPLHFGNGTRLTVT.

This clone appeared once. The chain joins TRBV7-2 to TRBJ2-6; D might be TRBD1 (6 bases). Trimming pared 1 base from V and 1 base from J, leaving 14 bases between. Germline-derived CDR1 and CDR2 are SGHTA and FQGNSA. This CDR3 spans 18 amino acids. For the CDR3, the DNA is TGTGCCAGCAGCTTAGAACAGGGTGGTACTTCTGGGGCCAACGTCCTGACTTTC. Its protein product is CASSLEQGGTSGANVLTF.

The chain links TRBV19 to TRBJ1-1; 7 bases match TRBD1. The CDR3 is made up of 14 amino acids. V dropped 5 bases and J dropped 1; count of bases not matched to a gene: 4. Per the germline V gene, CDR1 is LNHDA and CDR2 is SQIVND (reference sequence). As DNA, the CDR3 is TGTGCCAGTAGTGCTCGGACAGGGAACACTGAAGCTTTCTTT. Its protein is CASSARTGNTEAFF.